This T cell receptor (beta chain) derives from a study of OX40 agonist ivuxolimab in advanced cancers. Study-wide background: Participants averaged approximately 60 years of age (range about 23 to 79) and were less than 85% male.

Trimming stripped 3 bases from V and 2 bases from J, with 10 bases between. Germline-derived CDR1 and CDR2 are ENHRY and SYGVKD. The CDR3 is 14 residues long. Whole-study findings and limits: At doses 0.1 to 3.0 mg/kg, CD4+ and CD8+ clones expanded.

Using immunoSEQ multiplex PCR, the repertoire was profiled, and TCRdb retains in-frame clones only, with some absent. The sample consists of fewer than 85,000 clones, 84% of them appearing once. In the case of this clone: The antigen is unknown.

This receptor was taken from an adult with an advanced solid tumor such as melanoma, head and neck, liver or kidney cancer. The gene calls are TRBV10-3 and TRBJ1-1, with D possibly TRBD1 on 6 matching bases. The material sequenced was CD4+ or CD8+ T cells sorted from blood, taken in a trial of the OX40 agonist ivuxolimab. The CDR3 region is CAISEGQLNTEAFF. CDR3 sequence (DNA): TGTGCCATCAGTGAAGGACAGCTAAACACTGAAGCTTTCTTT.